These 7 T cell receptor beta chains were sequenced from one sample in a study of blood T cell repertoires in COVID-19. The protocol was immunoSEQ multiplex PCR, while the TCRdb copy is restricted to in-frame clones and leaves out a portion. The sample has 130,000 to 150,000 clones; roughly 78% are singletons. The specimen was peripheral blood. The receptors come from a man in his fifties or sixties with acute or convalescent COVID-19.

V is TRBV29-1 and J is TRBJ2-1; possibly TRBD2 for D (5 bases). V was clipped by 3 bases and J by 6 bases, with 12 bases between them. Germline assignment: CDR1 SQVTM and CDR2 ANQGSEA. This CDR3 is built from 13 residues. CDR3 DNA: TGCAGCGTTGACCCTTGGGCGGGCAATGAGCAGTTCTTC. Its translation: CSVDPWAGNEQFF.

The chain employs TRBV9 and TRBJ1-4, with TRBD1 matching 9 bases. Trimming cost V 3 bases and J 7 bases; bases outside gene matches: 7. CDR1 is SGDLS, CDR2 YYNGEE, per germline. This CDR3 contains 15 residues. The DNA for the CDR3 is TGTGCCAGCAGCGCCGAGACAGGGGGAGTTGAAAAACTGTTTTTT. Protein product: CASSAETGGVEKLFF.

J is TRBJ2-2 and V is TRBV7-2; a weak D match, TRBD2 (5 bases). This CDR3 spans 15 amino acids. The germline V and J ends were trimmed by 5 bases and 2 bases, with 12 bases remaining between them. CDR1 and CDR2 from the germline V gene are SGHTA and FQGNSA. The CDR3 DNA follows: TGTGCCAGCAGCCCTCGGCCGGGAAACACCGGGGAGCTGTTTTTT. Protein sequence: CASSPRPGNTGELFF.

V usage is TRBV7-2 and J usage is TRBJ1-4, with 11 bases aligning to TRBD1. Germline V gene data show CDR1 as SGHTA and CDR2 as FQGNSA. The CDR3 totals 15 residues. The trim removed 1 base at V and 8 bases at J, leaving 3 bases unmatched. CDR3 nucleotide sequence: TGTGCCAGCAGCTTAGGAGGGACAGGGGGAGAAAAACTGTTTTTT. The encoded protein is CASSLGGTGGEKLFF.

The rearrangement joins TRBV11-1 to TRBJ2-1; D possibly corresponds to TRBD2 (6 bases). Germline CDR1 and CDR2: SGHAT and FQDESV (reference sequence). The CDR3 consists of 15 residues. The V and J ends lost 1 base and 4 bases respectively, with 11 bases between them. The CDR3 here is CASSLVGGDYNEQFF. CDR3 nucleotide sequence: TGTGCCAGCAGCTTAGTTGGAGGGGATTACAATGAGCAGTTCTTC.

The chain couples TRBV10-3 to TRBJ2-3; a possible D gene is TRBD2 (5 bases). The CDR3 runs 13 residues. The germline CDR1 and CDR2 sequences are ENHRY and SYGVKD. Trimming cost V 8 bases and J 7 bases, with 16 bases left between them. The CDR3 is CAIGGPPTNTQYF. The DNA of the CDR3 is TGTGCCATCGGAGGACCCCCAACGAATACGCAGTATTTT.

The rearrangement uses TRBV19 and TRBJ1-5, with a tentative D call TRBD1 (6 bases). Germline CDR1 and CDR2: LNHDA and SQIVND (reference sequence). The CDR3 spans 14 residues. V lost 11 bases, J lost 3 bases, and 17 bases lay in between. CDR3 bases: TGTGCCGGATCGTCAGGGGCTCACAATCAGCCCCAGCATTTT. Its protein is CAGSSGAHNQPQHF. The entire variable domain, with the rest obtained from reference TRBV19 and TRBJ1-5, is as follows: DGGITQSPKYLFRKEGQNVTLSCEQNLNHDAMYWYRQDPGQGLRLIYYSQIVNDFQKGDIAEGYSVSREKKESFPLTVTSAQKNPTAFYLCAGSSGAHNQPQHFGDGTRLSIL.